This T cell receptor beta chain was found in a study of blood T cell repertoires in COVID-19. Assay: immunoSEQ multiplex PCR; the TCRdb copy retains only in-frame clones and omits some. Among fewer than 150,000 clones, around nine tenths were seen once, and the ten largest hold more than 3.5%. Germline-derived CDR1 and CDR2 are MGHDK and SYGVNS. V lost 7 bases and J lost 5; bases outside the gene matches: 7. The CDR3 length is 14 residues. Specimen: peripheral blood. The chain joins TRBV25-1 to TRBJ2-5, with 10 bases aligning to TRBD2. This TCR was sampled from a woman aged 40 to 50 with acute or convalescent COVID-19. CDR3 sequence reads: CASTRAGGGETQYF. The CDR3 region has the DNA TGTGCCAGCACCCGAGCGGGAGGGGGGGAGACCCAGTACTTC. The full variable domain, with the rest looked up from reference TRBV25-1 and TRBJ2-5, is EADIYQTPRYLVIGTGKKITLECSQTMGHDKMYWYQQDPGMELHLIHYSYGVNSTEKGDLSSESTVSRIRTEHFPLTLESARPSHTSQYLCASTRAGGGETQYFGPGTRLLVL.